A single sample gave rise to the 28 T cell receptor beta chains below, sequenced in a study of T-cell reconstitution after alpha-beta-depleted transplantation in children. Unique molecular identifiers were used to barcode this TCRbeta library. TCRdb re-analysed the PCR reads in MiXCR, keeping a single row per CDR3 protein. Here the sample spans about 540,000 distinct CDR3 sequences, approximately 20% being singletons. Sequenced material: PBMCs from the stem cell graft donor, taken from the stem cell graft. The receptors shown here come from a human donor who donated a stem cell graft to a child with acute lymphoblastic leukemia.

The rearrangement uses TRBV3-1 and TRBJ2-1; D remains unclear. Looked up from germline, CDR1 is LGHDT and CDR2 is YNNKEL (reference sequence). The V and J ends lost 1 base and 6 bases respectively, with 10 bases between them. This CDR3 region has 14 residues. The CDR3, as DNA: TGTGCCAGCAGCCAAGGTGGAGCCTCCAATGAGCAGTTCTTC. Translating gives CASSQGGASNEQFF.

The chain has TRBV4-1 and TRBJ2-7; D is possibly TRBD2 (5 bases). The CDR3 runs to 17 residues. V was trimmed by 1 base and J by 0 bases, leaving 16 bases between them. Germline V gene lookup returns CDR1 MGHRA and CDR2 YSYEKL. The CDR3 DNA reads as TGCGCCAGCAGCCAAGCGGATGAGGGAGTTCCCTCCTACGAGCAGTACTTC. This gives the protein CASSQADEGVPSYEQYF.

This clonotype showed up just once. This sequence joins TRBV18 and TRBJ1-5; the match to TRBD1 covers 8 bases. J was trimmed by 2 bases and V by 4 bases; bases with no gene match: 4. This CDR3 contains 15 residues. The germline CDR1 and CDR2 sequences are KGHSH and LQKENI. The CDR3 here is CASSRMGQGNQPQHF. The DNA of the CDR3 is TGTGCCAGCTCACGTATGGGACAGGGCAATCAGCCCCAGCATTTT.

This clonotype occurred a few times. This sequence joins TRBV20-1 and TRBJ2-4; D might be TRBD2 (5 bases). CDR3 length: 13 amino acids. CDR1 and CDR2 from the germline V gene are DFQATT and SNEGSKA (reference sequence). V lost 2 bases and J 2 bases, leaving 7 bases between the germline ends. CDR3 nucleotide sequence: TGCAGTGCTAGACCGGGATCCAAAAACATTCAGTACTTC. It is translated as CSARPGSKNIQYF.

This clonotype has a handful of counts. This rearrangement joins TRBV27 to TRBJ2-1; no reliable D call. Trimming removed 5 bases at V and 2 bases at J, with 13 bases between. Germline CDR1 reads MNHEY; CDR2 reads SMNVEV (reference sequence). The CDR3 sequence is 15 residues long. The CDR3 region is CASSPLTLTYNEQFF. The DNA of the CDR3 is TGTGCCAGCAGTCCCCTGACACTGACCTACAATGAGCAGTTCTTC.

The chain combines TRBV4-1 with TRBJ2-3; 10 nucleotides agree with TRBD2. V shed 2 bases and J 3 bases; nucleotides not matched to a gene: 2. The germline V gene encodes CDR1 MGHRA and CDR2 YSYEKL. This CDR3 is built from 15 residues. Here the CDR3 reads CASSQPSGGTDTQYF. CDR3 DNA: TGCGCCAGCAGCCAACCTAGCGGGGGAACAGATACGCAGTATTTT.

The chain links TRBV7-9 to TRBJ1-1, with D perhaps TRBD1 (6 bases). The CDR3 runs 15 residues. V was cut by 5 bases and J by 0 bases, with 13 bases left in between. The germline CDR1 and CDR2 sequences are SEHNR and FQNEAQ (reference sequence). The CDR3 loop reads CASSLRRGLNTEAFF. DNA for the CDR3: TGTGCCAGCAGCCTCCGCAGGGGTTTGAACACTGAAGCTTTCTTT.

This chain connects TRBV20-1 to TRBJ2-7; 9 bases agree with TRBD2. This CDR3 is built from 14 residues. Germline V gives CDR1 DFQATT, CDR2 SNEGSKA (reference sequence). V trimming: 0 bases; J trimming: 2 bases; junction bases outside the gene matches: 2. CDR3 region: CSAREAGGPYEQYF. DNA of the CDR3: TGCAGTGCTAGAGAGGCGGGAGGGCCCTACGAGCAGTACTTC.

The CDR3 DNA is TGTGCCATCAGCCCGGGACAGGGGGCAGTTTCCCTGTTCTCTGGGGCCAACGTCCTGACTTTC. Protein: CAISPGQGAVSLFSGANVLTF. The V call is TRBV10-3, the J call TRBJ2-6; 12 nucleotides agree with TRBD1. The germline CDR1 and CDR2 sequences are ENHRY and SYGVKD. V trimming: 6 bases; J trimming: 0 bases; junction bases outside the gene matches: 15. The CDR3 loop spans 21 amino acids.

This clonotype showed up just a few times. The chain links TRBV6-1 to TRBJ2-5; a possible D gene is TRBD1 (5 bases). Germline CDR1 and CDR2: MNHNS and SASEGT. The CDR3 is 13 amino acids. V lost 5 bases, J lost 3 bases, and 10 bases lay in between. The CDR3 region is CASSLTVKETQYF. CDR3 coding DNA: TGTGCCAGCAGTCTGACAGTTAAAGAGACCCAGTACTTC.

Many counts were recorded for this clonotype. The gene calls are TRBV7-8 and TRBJ2-5, with 11 bases lining up with TRBD2. The CDR3 contains 17 residues. The trim removed 4 bases at V and 2 bases at J, leaving 9 bases unmatched. CDR1 is SGHVS, CDR2 FQNEAQ, per germline. Written as DNA, the CDR3 is TGTGCCAGCAGCTCTACCGGGACTAGCGGTTCTCAAGAGACCCAGTACTTC. Its translation: CASSSTGTSGSQETQYF.

This clonotype was picked up a small number of times. V gene TRBV4-1 combines with J gene TRBJ2-3, with D perhaps TRBD1 or TRBD2 (5 bases each). The CDR3 runs 17 residues. The V gene's germline CDR1 is MGHRA and CDR2 YSYEKL. The V end lost 0 bases, the J end lost 0 bases, and 13 bases lay between the germline ends. DNA of the CDR3: TGCGCCAGCAGCCAAGATGGGATCGGGGCTAGCACAGATACGCAGTATTTT. Translated: CASSQDGIGASTDTQYF.

The chain has TRBV3-1 and TRBJ1-5; D is ambiguous. The V gene lost 4 bases and the J gene lost 5 bases, with 12 bases spanning the gap. Per germline, CDR1 LGHDT and CDR2 YNNKEL (reference sequence). The CDR3 spans 14 residues. The DNA for the CDR3 is TGTGCCAGCAGCCTACGAACCGGCCATCAGCCCCAGCATTTT. This encodes CASSLRTGHQPQHF.

The chain uses TRBV29-1 and TRBJ2-3; D tentatively fits TRBD1 or TRBD2 (6 bases each). The CDR3 is 16 residues long. V was shortened by 6 bases and J by 3 bases, with 22 bases between the two germline ends. Germline V lookup: CDR1 SQVTM, CDR2 ANQGSEA. Here the CDR3 DNA reads TGCAGCGTAGGCGGGACACCAGACCTGGGAACAGATACGCAGTATTTT. Protein sequence: CSVGGTPDLGTDTQYF.

This clonotype has more than one count but fewer than ten. This chain links TRBV6-5 with TRBJ2-1, with TRBD2 matching over 7 bases. Per germline, CDR1 MNHEY and CDR2 SVGAGI. This CDR3 region has 15 residues. J lost 7 bases, V lost 0 bases, and 6 bases had no gene match. CDR3 nucleotide sequence: TGTGCCAGCAGTTACTCGCGGGAGAGGAGAAATGAGCAGTTCTTC. This encodes CASSYSRERRNEQFF.

In its sample, this clonotype was seen many times. The chain uses TRBV6-1 and TRBJ1-1; the D gene is possibly TRBD1 (5 bases). CDR1 and CDR2 (germline): MNHNS, SASEGT. This CDR3 has 15 amino acids. V lost 3 bases and J lost 3, with 14 bases in between. The CDR3 sequence: CASSDFGGMDTEAFF. The DNA of the CDR3 is TGTGCCAGCAGTGACTTCGGGGGGATGGACACTGAAGCTTTCTTT.

The sample holds many counts of this clonotype. J is TRBJ2-7 and V is TRBV12-3 or TRBV12-4, with a possible D match to TRBD2 (5 bases). Trimming removed 4 bases at V and 1 base at J, with 8 bases between. The CDR3 runs to 13 residues. The CDR3 nucleotides read TGTGCCAGCAGTTCTAGCTTTTCCTACGAGCAGTACTTC. This codes for CASSSSFSYEQYF.

This clonotype was counted a few times. The chain couples TRBV5-1 to TRBJ2-2; TRBD1 matches 7 bases. This CDR3 comprises 15 residues. Germline CDR1 SGHRS, CDR2 YFSETQ. V lost 5 bases, J lost 5 bases, and 9 bases stayed unmatched. CDR3 loop: CASRRDRAETGELFF. As DNA, the CDR3 is TGCGCCAGCAGACGTGACAGGGCGGAGACCGGGGAGCTGTTTTTT.

This clonotype was picked up many times. The genes are TRBV5-1 and TRBJ1-6; perhaps TRBD1 as D (5 bases). The ends were cut back, 0 bases at V and 8 bases at J, with 15 bases in the middle. The V gene's germline CDR1 is SGHRS and CDR2 YFSETQ. The CDR3 spans 16 residues. CDR3 DNA sequence: TGCGCCAGCAGCTTGGGCGCCTCCCCGGGGGATTCACCCCTCCACTTT. This translates into CASSLGASPGDSPLHF.

This clonotype was seen just once. The junction departs from the called germline gene at one end, perhaps through a read error. The chain uses TRBV5-1 and TRBJ2-7; no clear D gene. The CDR3 has 12 residues. Germline V gene data show CDR1 as SGHRS and CDR2 as YFSETQ. CDR3 bases: TGCGCCAGCCGCTTGAATTTTGGTGAGCAGTACTTC. Its translation is CASRLNFGEQYF.

This clonotype was detected a few times. This chain links TRBV5-1 with TRBJ2-1; D remains unclear. The germline V and J ends were trimmed by 7 bases and 0 bases, with 8 bases remaining between them. Germline-derived CDR1 and CDR2 are SGHRS and YFSETQ. This CDR3 contains 13 residues. The CDR3 reads CASRAFSYNEQFF. The DNA for the CDR3 is TGCGCCAGCCGTGCCTTCTCCTACAATGAGCAGTTCTTC.

The V gene is TRBV6-2 or TRBV6-3, the J gene TRBJ1-6; a possible D gene is TRBD1 (6 bases). CDR3 length: 15 amino acids. V was trimmed by 4 bases and J by 7 bases, leaving 14 bases between them. The germline V gene has CDR1 MNHEY and CDR2 SVGEGT. The CDR3 loop is CASSSRSTGNSPLHF. In nucleotides, the CDR3 is TGTGCCAGCAGTTCCCGATCGACAGGCAATTCACCCCTCCACTTT.

This clonotype was seen repeatedly, ten times or more. The chain couples TRBV27 to TRBJ2-1; TRBD2 matches 10 bases. Germline V gene data show CDR1 as MNHEY and CDR2 as SMNVEV (reference sequence). The junction had 9 bases not matched to a gene; V was cut back by 7 bases and J by 9 bases. The CDR3 is 14 residues long. The CDR3 reads CASNRSGRGGEQFF. CDR3 in DNA: TGTGCCAGCAATCGCAGCGGGAGGGGCGGTGAGCAGTTCTTC.

V and J are TRBV29-1 and TRBJ2-7; 7 bases are shared with TRBD2. Germline V gene sequence: CDR1 SQVTM, CDR2 ANQGSEA. Germline trimming cut 0 bases from V and 2 bases from J; bases unmatched to any gene: 7. The CDR3 spans 15 residues. CDR3 residues: CSVEDTSGVTYEQYF. CDR3 nucleotide sequence: TGCAGCGTTGAAGATACCAGCGGGGTCACCTACGAGCAGTACTTC.

The chain combines TRBV27 with TRBJ2-4; D is perhaps TRBD1 (5 bases). V was shortened by 8 bases and J by 8 bases, with 19 bases between the two germline ends. Germline-derived CDR1 and CDR2 are MNHEY and SMNVEV (reference sequence). The CDR3 runs 14 residues. The CDR3 protein is CASVRRTLGHIQYF. The DNA of the CDR3 is TGTGCCAGCGTACGACGGACCCTGGGGCACATTCAGTACTTC.

This clonotype was seen only a few times. The V and J genes are TRBV5-6 and TRBJ1-1; tentatively, D is TRBD1 (5 bases). The CDR3 is 12 residues long. CDR1 and CDR2 (germline): SGHDT, YYEEEE. Trimming took off 0 bases at V and 8 bases at J, with 8 bases between the two ends. The CDR3 spells CASSLEGQEAFF. The CDR3 DNA reads as TGTGCCAGCAGCTTGGAGGGGCAAGAAGCTTTCTTT.

The V call is TRBV12-3 or TRBV12-4, the J call TRBJ1-3; D possibly corresponds to TRBD1 (6 bases). The germline V and J ends were trimmed by 3 bases and 6 bases, with 12 bases remaining between them. The CDR3 extends over 14 amino acids. The CDR3 here is CASSFPSGANTIYF. In nucleotides, the CDR3 is TGTGCCAGCAGTTTCCCGTCAGGGGCAAACACCATATATTTT.

This clonotype was seen a handful of times. The rearrangement joins TRBV27 to TRBJ2-5, with no clear D. The germline V and J ends were trimmed by 6 bases and 3 bases, with 11 bases remaining between them. The V gene's germline CDR1 is MNHEY and CDR2 SMNVEV (reference sequence). CDR3 size: 13 residues. This chain's CDR3 is CASRGGTKETQYF. The CDR3 nucleotides read TGTGCCAGCAGGGGCGGAACAAAAGAGACCCAGTACTTC.